This T cell receptor beta chain stems from a study of type 1 regulatory T cells. Study in general: T-allo10 is a Tr1-enriched, alloantigen-specific CD4 T cell product made in vitro.

This CDR3 is built from 13 residues. The germline V gene has CDR1 DFQATT and CDR2 SNEGSKA (reference sequence). Trimming removed 3 bases at V and 2 bases at J, with 10 bases between. TCRdb redid the calling of the reads with MiXCR, one entry per CDR3 protein. In the table there are over 90,000 distinct CDR3 sequences, roughly 30% of which are singletons. This receptor was identified in a human donor in good health. Source material: CD4+ T cells, either the whole sample or a sorted fraction (not recorded which). J is TRBJ1-2 and V is TRBV20-1, with D unresolved. The CDR3 loop reads CSASGQANYGYTF. As DNA, the CDR3 is TGCAGTGCTAGTGGCCAGGCCAACTATGGCTACACCTTC.